A single sample is the source of the 29 T cell receptor beta chains below, sequenced in a study of OX40 agonist ivuxolimab in advanced cancers. Using immunoSEQ multiplex PCR, the repertoire was profiled, and TCRdb retains in-frame clones only, with some absent. This sample has roughly 76,000 clones, with 90% to 95% found just once. Here the sequenced sample was CD4+ or CD8+ T cells sorted from blood, taken in a trial of the OX40 agonist ivuxolimab. The source of these receptors is an adult with an advanced solid tumor such as melanoma, head and neck, liver or kidney cancer.

V and J are TRBV19 and TRBJ2-3; a possible D gene is TRBD2 (5 bases). The CDR3 sequence is 12 residues long. The germline V and J ends were trimmed by 3 bases and 7 bases, with 8 bases remaining between them. Germline CDR1 is LNHDA and CDR2 is SQIVND (reference sequence). The CDR3 protein is CASSIDYYTQYF. CDR3 DNA: TGTGCCAGTAGTATTGACTATTATACGCAGTATTTT.

The chain joins TRBV9 to TRBJ1-5, with a possible D match to TRBD1 (6 bases). CDR3 size: 16 residues. V lost 3 bases, J lost 0 bases, and 13 bases lay in between. Germline V lookup: CDR1 SGDLS, CDR2 YYNGEE. The CDR3 bases are TGTGCCAGCAGCGAGGGGGGGAGTGATAGCAATCAGCCCCAGCATTTT. This encodes CASSEGGSDSNQPQHF.

The chain recombines TRBV14 with TRBJ2-7, with TRBD2 as a possible D gene (5 bases). Germline V gene lookup returns CDR1 SGHDN and CDR2 FVKESK. V was pared by 2 bases and J by 4 bases, with 21 bases between. This CDR3 is 17 amino acids long. CDR3 loop: CASSQFGRAESQYEQYF. DNA of the CDR3: TGTGCCAGCAGCCAATTTGGGCGGGCCGAATCCCAATACGAGCAGTACTTC.

This clone was found a few times. This rearrangement joins TRBV7-9 to TRBJ1-1; D unresolved. V was clipped by 5 bases and J by 10 bases, with 14 bases between them. The CDR3 runs to 12 residues. CDR1 is SEHNR and CDR2 is FQNEAQ in the germline V gene (reference sequence). In DNA form, the CDR3 reads TGTGCCAGCAGCCCTTTTAGGTGGGGAGCTTTCTTT. Its protein is CASSPFRWGAFF.

The chain has TRBV13 and TRBJ1-2, with D tentatively TRBD1 (5 bases). V lost 5 bases and J lost 0, with 10 bases in between. The CDR3 loop spans 14 amino acids. Germline CDR1 is PRHDT and CDR2 is FYEKMQ (reference sequence). CDR3 DNA: TGTGCCAGCAGCCCAAGGGGCGCTAACTATGGCTACACCTTC. Its translation is CASSPRGANYGYTF. The variable domain in full, with the rest retrieved from reference TRBV13 and TRBJ1-2, is AAGVIQSPRHLIKEKRETATLKCYPIPRHDTVYWYQQGPGQDPQFLISFYEKMQSDKGSIPDRFSAQQFSDYHSELNMSSLELGDSALYFCASSPRGANYGYTFGSGTRLTVV.

This chain uses TRBV19 with TRBJ2-2; the D gene is possibly TRBD1 (5 bases). Germline CDR1 and CDR2: LNHDA and SQIVND (reference sequence). The CDR3 length is 15 residues. Trimming shortened V by 7 bases and J by 4 bases, and 16 bases separated the two germline ends. In nucleotides, the CDR3 is TGTGCCAGTATGCAGCAGGGCGACGGCACCGGGGAGCTGTTTTTT. Its translation is CASMQQGDGTGELFF.

The genes are TRBV7-3 and TRBJ2-5; D possibly corresponds to TRBD2 (5 bases). Germline V gene data show CDR1 as SGHTA and CDR2 as FQGTGA. The V end was cut by 0 bases, the J end by 2 bases, with 10 bases between. The CDR3 is made up of 15 amino acids. CDR3 bases: TGTGCCAGCAGCTTAACAGGCAGGAGGCAAGAGACCCAGTACTTC. Translating gives CASSLTGRRQETQYF.

The V and J genes are TRBV4-1 and TRBJ2-7; 7 bases map to TRBD1. Germline V gives CDR1 MGHRA, CDR2 YSYEKL. This CDR3 is 14 amino acids long. The junction had 5 bases not matched to a gene; V was cut back by 3 bases and J by 3 bases. The CDR3 is CASSHLQGNYEQYF. CDR3 sequence (DNA): TGCGCCAGCAGCCACCTACAGGGGAACTACGAGCAGTACTTC.

The V and J genes are TRBV18 and TRBJ1-5; D may be TRBD1 (5 bases). This CDR3 has 14 amino acids. In germline, CDR1 is KGHSH, CDR2 LQKENI. Trimming cost V 2 bases and J 5 bases, with 10 bases left between them. The CDR3 nucleotides read TGTGCCAGCTCACCAGGGGACGGACATCAGCCCCAGCATTTT. Encoded protein: CASSPGDGHQPQHF.

This chain uses TRBV11-3 with TRBJ2-1, with a weak D call TRBD1 (5 bases). Germline-derived CDR1 and CDR2 are SGHNT and YENEEA. CDR3 length equals 14 residues. V gave up 4 bases and J gave up 5 bases, with 12 bases separating them. The DNA of the CDR3 is TGTGCCAGCAGCTACCAGGGTTACCACAATGAGCAGTTCTTC. Translated, it gives CASSYQGYHNEQFF.

The CDR3 sequence: CASSYLGGTEAFF. Here the CDR3 DNA reads TGTGCCAGCAGTTACCTCGGCGGTACTGAAGCTTTCTTT. V is TRBV6-6 and J is TRBJ1-1; D call uncertain. Per germline, CDR1 MNHNY and CDR2 SVGAGI (reference sequence). The CDR3 totals 13 residues. V lost 2 bases, J lost 5 bases, and 9 bases lay in between.

The genes are TRBV6-1 and TRBJ1-1; 9 bases match TRBD1. Germline V gene lookup returns CDR1 MNHNS and CDR2 SASEGT. This CDR3 region has 16 residues. With V trimmed by 2 bases and J by 5 bases, 9 bases remained unmatched. CDR3 residues: CASSEPPGQGITEAFF. In nucleotides, the CDR3 is TGTGCCAGCAGTGAACCACCGGGACAGGGAATAACTGAAGCTTTCTTT.

The CDR3 loop reads CASSLSNNEQFF. The CDR3 DNA reads TGTGCCAGCAGTTTATCAAACAATGAGCAGTTCTTC. The J gene is TRBJ2-1, the V gene TRBV27; no clear D. CDR3 length: 12 amino acids. Trimming took 0 bases from V and 5 from J, leaving 2 bases between them. Per the germline V gene, CDR1 is MNHEY and CDR2 is SMNVEV (reference sequence).

The chain combines TRBV4-3 with TRBJ2-7; TRBD1 matches 7 bases. V lost 4 bases, J lost 6 bases, and 9 bases stayed unmatched. CDR3 length: 14 amino acids. CDR1 is LGHNA, CDR2 YSLEER, per germline. The CDR3 sequence is CASSPGTGVGEQYF. For the CDR3, the DNA is TGCGCCAGCAGCCCCGGAACAGGGGTTGGCGAGCAGTACTTC.

This chain links TRBV10-3 with TRBJ2-7; TRBD1 might be the D (6 bases). The CDR3 is 13 residues long. The ends were cut back, 6 bases at V and 4 bases at J, with 13 bases in the middle. Germline V gives CDR1 ENHRY, CDR2 SYGVKD. The chain's CDR3 is CAIRNEGEYEQYF. Written as DNA, the CDR3 is TGTGCCATCAGGAACGAGGGGGAATACGAGCAGTACTTC.

The chain employs TRBV19 and TRBJ2-2; D unresolved. The CDR3 contains 15 residues. Per the germline V gene, CDR1 is LNHDA and CDR2 is SQIVND (reference sequence). Trimming took 3 bases from V and 0 from J, leaving 8 bases between them. The CDR3 DNA sequence: TGTGCCAGTAGTATGTATACGGCGAACACCGGGGAGCTGTTTTTT. The encoded protein is CASSMYTANTGELFF.

The sample holds a few counts of this clone. This rearrangement joins TRBV9 to TRBJ1-1; D call uncertain. Germline CDR1 SGDLS, CDR2 YYNGEE. Trimming took 2 bases from V and 3 from J, leaving 11 bases between them. This CDR3 is 14 amino acids long. The CDR3 sequence: CASSVGFPHTEAFF. CDR3 nucleotide sequence: TGTGCCAGCAGCGTGGGATTTCCGCACACTGAAGCTTTCTTT.

The V gene is TRBV29-1, the J gene TRBJ1-2, with D maybe TRBD1 (5 bases). The CDR3 is made up of 12 amino acids. In germline, CDR1 is SQVTM, CDR2 ANQGSEA. V gave up 7 bases and J gave up 8 bases, with 17 bases separating them. CDR3 amino acids: CSDRGEPGGYTF. The CDR3 coding sequence is TGCAGCGACCGAGGGGAGCCCGGAGGCTACACCTTC.

This sequence joins TRBV6-1 and TRBJ2-7, with D maybe TRBD1 (6 bases). The CDR3 sequence is 13 residues long. CDR1 MNHNS and CDR2 SASEGT come from the germline V gene. Trimming stripped 10 bases from V and 3 bases from J, with 16 bases between. The CDR3 coding sequence is TGTGCCATCCAAGGGACATTTCTCTACGAGCAGTACTTC. Protein: CAIQGTFLYEQYF.

This clone was observed a handful of times. V is TRBV2 and J is TRBJ1-1, with D hard to call. The CDR3 spans 12 residues. Germline assignment: CDR1 SNHLY and CDR2 FYNNEI. Trimming removed 4 bases from V and 1 base from J, with 4 bases in between. The CDR3 DNA reads as TGTGCCAGCAGTGCAGGGAACACTGAAGCTTTCTTT. Protein product: CASSAGNTEAFF.

J is TRBJ1-5 and V is TRBV6-5, with 7 bases lining up with TRBD1. This CDR3 contains 13 residues. V was pared by 5 bases and J by 7 bases, with 5 bases of the junction left unmatched. Germline CDR1 is MNHEY and CDR2 is SVGAGI. The DNA for the CDR3 is TGTGCCAGCAGTCCACAGGGGTACCAGCCCCAGCATTTT. Translated: CASSPQGYQPQHF.

V gene TRBV28 combines with J gene TRBJ2-1; D not resolved. The CDR3 contains 10 residues. The germline gives CDR1 MDHEN, CDR2 SYDVKM. The V gene lost 3 bases and the J gene lost 6 bases, with 0 bases spanning the gap. The CDR3 sequence is CASSFNEQFF. The DNA for the CDR3 is TGTGCCAGCAGTTTCAATGAGCAGTTCTTC.

As for this clone: Distinct nucleotide sequences in the sample also encode this CDR3. J is TRBJ1-1 and V is TRBV6-5, with D possibly TRBD1 on 5 matching bases. Germline values: CDR1 MNHEY, CDR2 SVGAGI. The CDR3 contains 12 residues. With 2 bases removed from V and 5 bases from J, the gap between germline ends came to 6 bases. The CDR3 coding sequence is TGTGCCAGCAGTTACGGGGGAACTGAAGCTTTCTTT. Its translation: CASSYGGTEAFF.

The chain couples TRBV27 to TRBJ2-7; possibly TRBD2 for D (6 bases). The CDR3 spans 13 residues. The germline V gene has CDR1 MNHEY and CDR2 SMNVEV (reference sequence). V lost 4 bases and J lost 3, with 10 bases in between. As DNA, the CDR3 is TGTGCCAGCAGTTGGACGGGGGACTACGAGCAGTACTTC. Translated: CASSWTGDYEQYF.

V usage is TRBV5-1 and J usage is TRBJ2-5, with D possibly being TRBD1 (7 bases). The CDR3 sequence is 15 residues long. In germline, CDR1 is SGHRS, CDR2 YFSETQ. The V and J ends lost 3 bases and 4 bases respectively, with 16 bases between them. The CDR3 DNA sequence: TGCGCCAGCAGCTCCCACGGACAGGAGGGAGAGACCCAGTACTTC. It encodes CASSSHGQEGETQYF.

The rearrangement joins TRBV4-2 to TRBJ2-7, with 13 bases fitting TRBD2. Trimming at V came to 3 bases and at J to 3 bases, leaving 17 bases not matched to a gene. In germline, CDR1 is LGHNA, CDR2 YNFKEQ. The CDR3 loop spans 20 amino acids. CDR3 protein: CASSQDSSWTSGRQGYEQYF. CDR3 DNA sequence: TGTGCCAGCAGCCAGGACTCCTCCTGGACTAGCGGGAGACAAGGCTACGAGCAGTACTTC.

This clone showed up just once. This chain joins TRBV7-8 and TRBJ2-1; TRBD1 matches 7 bases. CDR1 is SGHVS, CDR2 FQNEAQ, per germline. V was pared by 6 bases and J by 7 bases, with 9 bases of the junction left unmatched. This CDR3 has 14 residues. The CDR3 reads CASSFSGTENEQFF. The DNA for the CDR3 is TGTGCCAGCAGTTTTTCCGGGACAGAGAATGAGCAGTTCTTC.

The chain links TRBV10-3 to TRBJ2-5; the match to TRBD2 covers 8 bases. The CDR3 is made up of 16 amino acids. Germline loops: CDR1 ENHRY, CDR2 SYGVKD. Germline trimming cut 6 bases from V and 5 bases from J; bases unmatched to any gene: 14. CDR3 sequence reads: CAIRDTTGTRDETQYF. CDR3 nucleotides: TGTGCCATCAGGGATACTACCGGGACTAGAGATGAGACCCAGTACTTC.

The chain joins TRBV25-1 to TRBJ2-7; 12 nucleotides align to TRBD2. Germline-derived CDR1 and CDR2 are MGHDK and SYGVNS. V dropped 4 bases and J dropped 4; count of bases not matched to a gene: 14. The CDR3 loop spans 18 amino acids. Written as DNA, the CDR3 is TGTGCCAGCAGTGGCCTACTTTCCGGGACTAGCGGGCCATACGAGCAGTACTTC. It specifies CASSGLLSGTSGPYEQYF.